The rows below give T cell receptor beta chains drawn from one sample of a study of cytomegalovirus exposure and HLA in healthy donors. TCRdb keeps only in-frame clones here, not all; method: immunoSEQ multiplex PCR. The sample consists of about 200,000 clones, around 79% of them appearing once. Sequenced material: PBMCs. Receptors were obtained from a male donor in good health and CMV-seronegative. CDR3s include the opening cysteine and the closing phenylalanine or tryptophan. The order of the fields is clone size, J gene, V gene, CDR3 length, CDR3 protein. For some rows the clone size is stated as once, few or many, or as a class when expanded; others skip it.

>-|TRBJ2-7|TRBV7-9|16
CASSLWPLSSPHEQYF
>-|TRBJ2-5|TRBV20-1|11
CSARVGETQYF
>-|TRBJ1-2|TRBV6-5|11
CASGGVFGYTF
>-|TRBJ2-7|TRBV6-7|13
CASRRGGYYEQYF
>-|TRBJ2-2|TRBV7-9|18
CASSPGTSGSGFAGELFF
>-|TRBJ2-1|TRBV27|14
CASSSDRAYNEQFF
>-|TRBJ1-6|TRBV27|14
CASSLGGAHSPLHF
>once|TRBJ1-4|TRBV5-4|15
CASAESRDRVEKLFF
>-|TRBJ1-5|TRBV19|12
CARRGGGQPQHF
>once|TRBJ1-5|TRBV30|13
CAWSVQANQPQHF
>-|TRBJ2-1|TRBV28|14
CASSLRLAGGPPFF
>-|TRBJ1-2|TRBV5-1|17
CASSLAARERGSYGYTF
>-|TRBJ1-5|TRBV5-1|17
CASSSNPVGQGYQPQHF
>-|TRBJ2-1|TRBV9|14
CASSVAGGLNEQFF
>-|TRBJ2-1|TRBV29-1|17
CSVESRGGILSYNEQFF
>few|TRBJ1-1|TRBV19|14
CASTALGTDTEAFF
>-|TRBJ1-1|TRBV5-6|18
CASSLERRQWVSRTEAFF
>-|TRBJ1-4|TRBV7-2|14
CASSREGGGEKLFF
>-|TRBJ1-1|TRBV5-1|14
CASSLERTGTEAFF
>-|TRBJ1-2|TRBV5-1|14
CASSLGTANYGYTF
>-|TRBJ1-4|TRBV5-6|16
CASSTDRGRTNEKLFF
>few|TRBJ2-2|TRBV4-1|16
CASSPLAGGLDGELFF
>-|TRBJ2-5|TRBV5-4|15
CASSLGSGGPKTQYF
>once|-|TRBV29-1|14
CSVLLADSSYEQYF
>few|TRBJ2-1|TRBV30|14
CAWAKKSGYNEQFF